Below are 15 T cell receptor beta chains sequenced from a single sample in a study of blood T cell repertoires in COVID-19. TCRdb's copy holds only in-frame clones and misses some; the assay was immunoSEQ multiplex PCR. Of roughly 15,000 clones listed, around 70% are singletons. What was sequenced was peripheral blood. The source of these receptors is a man between 60 and 70 years old with acute or convalescent COVID-19.

The chain has TRBV5-1 and TRBJ1-1, with D unclear. This CDR3 is 13 amino acids long. Trimming removed 1 base at V and 1 base at J, with 5 bases between. Germline V gene data show CDR1 as SGHRS and CDR2 as YFSETQ. The CDR3 spells CASSLSRNTEAFF. The CDR3 DNA follows: TGCGCCAGCAGCTTGTCCAGGAACACTGAAGCTTTCTTT.

V gene TRBV3-1 (or the pseudogene TRBV3-2) combines with J gene TRBJ2-1, with a possible D match to TRBD2 (6 bases). Per the germline V gene, CDR1 is LGHDT and CDR2 is YNNKEL (reference sequence). There are 16 residues in the CDR3. Trimming removed 0 bases from V and 7 bases from J, with 16 bases in between. CDR3: CASSQDGGSFENEQFF. DNA for the CDR3: TGTGCCAGCAGCCAAGATGGAGGGTCTTTTGAAAATGAGCAGTTCTTC.

V and J are TRBV7-2 and TRBJ2-7, with TRBD1 matching over 7 bases. Germline trimming cut 6 bases from V and 4 bases from J; bases unmatched to any gene: 12. The CDR3 totals 15 residues. Per the germline V gene, CDR1 is SGHTA and CDR2 is FQGNSA. CDR3 coding DNA: TGTGCCAGCAGTTCATGGGACAGAGGATTATACGAGCAGTACTTC. This translates into CASSSWDRGLYEQYF.

J is TRBJ1-4 and V is TRBV27; 7 nucleotides match TRBD1. V shed 5 bases, J shed 12 bases, and the junction held 15 bases outside the gene matches. CDR1 and CDR2 from the germline V gene are MNHEY and SMNVEV (reference sequence). The CDR3 extends over 15 amino acids. The CDR3 DNA reads as TGTGCCAGCAGTCCAGAGGGACAGCTACCCAGGGAACTGTTTTTT. Its translation is CASSPEGQLPRELFF.

The V call is TRBV7-2, the J call TRBJ2-3, with D possibly being TRBD1 (6 bases). Deletions cut 1 base from V and 3 bases from J, with 11 bases between. Germline V gene lookup returns CDR1 SGHTA and CDR2 FQGNSA. The CDR3 totals 15 residues. CDR3 in DNA: TGTGCCAGCAGCTTAGGCGACGGACAGACAGATACGCAGTATTTT. Its translation: CASSLGDGQTDTQYF. Looking up the rest from reference TRBV7-2 and TRBJ2-3 gives the full variable domain: GAGVSQSPSNKVTEKGKDVELRCDPISGHTALYWYRQSLGQGLEFLIYFQGNSAPDKSGLPSDRFSAERTGGSVSTLTIQRTQQEDSAVYLCASSLGDGQTDTQYFGPGTRLTVL.

Comments on this clone: This CDR3 is also generated by other DNA sequences in the sample. This chain links TRBV7-2 with TRBJ2-7; D gene unclear. Germline V CDR1 and CDR2: SGHTA, FQGNSA. The CDR3 is 13 residues long. V was clipped by 9 bases and J by 3 bases, with 15 bases between them. CDR3 amino acids: CASSHSMHYEQYF. CDR3 nucleotides: TGTGCCAGTAGCCACTCAATGCACTACGAGCAGTACTTC.

This rearrangement joins TRBV20-1 to TRBJ2-3, with 8 bases fitting TRBD1. In germline, CDR1 is DFQATT, CDR2 SNEGSKA (reference sequence). V dropped 6 bases and J dropped 4; count of bases not matched to a gene: 24. The CDR3 totals 19 residues. CDR3 loop: CSASFWTGWDFGGADTQYF. CDR3 bases: TGCAGTGCGAGTTTTTGGACAGGGTGGGACTTCGGGGGAGCAGATACGCAGTATTTT.

This clone has just a few counts. Other DNA sequences within the sample encode an identical CDR3. This sequence joins TRBV25-1 and TRBJ1-1, with 7 nucleotides matching TRBD1. Trimming cost V 5 bases and J 3 bases; bases outside gene matches: 3. Germline CDR1 reads MGHDK; CDR2 reads SYGVNS. The CDR3 runs 13 residues. CDR3 DNA: TGTGCCAGCAGTTACAGGGGTGACACTGAAGCTTTCTTT. Translated: CASSYRGDTEAFF.

The chain uses TRBV7-2 and TRBJ1-5; D unresolved. V lost 0 bases to trimming and J lost 4 bases, with 4 bases between them. Germline V gene sequence: CDR1 SGHTA, CDR2 FQGNSA. The length of the CDR3 is 13 residues. The CDR3 sequence: CASSLAVNQPQHF. In DNA form, the CDR3 reads TGTGCCAGCAGCTTAGCCGTAAATCAGCCCCAGCATTTT.

V usage is TRBV18 and J usage is TRBJ1-3, with 9 positions matching TRBD1. Germline V gene data show CDR1 as KGHSH and CDR2 as LQKENI. The J segment lost 2 bases and the V segment lost 5 bases, leaving 16 bases of the junction unmatched. CDR3 length: 19 amino acids. CDR3 DNA: TGTGCCAGCTCAGTTAGGACAGGGGCTTCGCTAACTACTGGAAACACCATATATTTT. It specifies CASSVRTGASLTTGNTIYF. Based on the CDR3 plus reference TRBV18 and TRBJ1-3, the full variable domain is NAGVMQNPRHLVRRRGQEARLRCSPMKGHSHVYWYRQLPEEGLKFMVYLQKENIIDESGMPKERFSAEFPKEGPSILRIQQVVRGDSAAYFCASSVRTGASLTTGNTIYFGEGSWLTVV.

The chain joins TRBV5-1 to TRBJ1-3; TRBD1 matches at 9 bases. The V gene end was trimmed by 0 bases and the J gene end by 3 bases; junction bases not matched to a gene: 4. The CDR3 sequence is 16 residues long. CDR1 SGHRS and CDR2 YFSETQ come from the germline V gene. This CDR3 is CASSLGTGGVGNTIYF. DNA of the CDR3: TGCGCCAGCAGCTTGGGCACAGGGGGCGTTGGAAACACCATATATTTT.

The rearrangement uses TRBV24-1 and TRBJ2-1, with 8 positions matching TRBD2. This CDR3 comprises 16 residues. Germline loops: CDR1 KGHDR, CDR2 SFDVKD. V was pared by 5 bases and J by 9 bases, with 14 bases of the junction left unmatched. CDR3 amino acids: CATSGGSGDVGGEQFF. The CDR3 coding sequence is TGTGCCACCAGTGGAGGTAGCGGGGATGTGGGCGGTGAGCAGTTCTTC.

CDR3 in DNA: TGTGCCTGGAGTGTAAGAGTGTCTAACGGGGAGCTGTTTTTT. This sequence encodes CAWSVRVSNGELFF. The rearrangement uses TRBV30 and TRBJ2-2; no clear D. The germline CDR1 and CDR2 sequences are GTSNPN and SVGIG (reference sequence). V gave up 0 bases and J gave up 7 bases, with 12 bases separating them. The CDR3 contains 14 residues.

This clone was counted only a few times. V and J are TRBV29-1 and TRBJ1-1, with D unclear. Germline-derived CDR1 and CDR2 are SQVTM and ANQGSEA. The CDR3 loop spans 13 amino acids. V lost 3 bases and J 5 bases, leaving 13 bases between the germline ends. CDR3 sequence reads: CSVDPGGRTEAFF. The CDR3 bases are TGCAGCGTTGATCCAGGAGGTAGGACTGAAGCTTTCTTT.

This sequence joins TRBV14 and TRBJ1-2; 8 bases align to TRBD1. Germline CDR1 and CDR2: SGHDN and FVKESK. V dropped 0 bases and J dropped 10; count of bases not matched to a gene: 16. There are 17 residues in the CDR3. The chain's CDR3 is CASSQELGPGQESHYTF. For the CDR3, the DNA is TGTGCCAGCAGCCAAGAGCTGGGACCGGGACAGGAGTCTCACTACACCTTC.